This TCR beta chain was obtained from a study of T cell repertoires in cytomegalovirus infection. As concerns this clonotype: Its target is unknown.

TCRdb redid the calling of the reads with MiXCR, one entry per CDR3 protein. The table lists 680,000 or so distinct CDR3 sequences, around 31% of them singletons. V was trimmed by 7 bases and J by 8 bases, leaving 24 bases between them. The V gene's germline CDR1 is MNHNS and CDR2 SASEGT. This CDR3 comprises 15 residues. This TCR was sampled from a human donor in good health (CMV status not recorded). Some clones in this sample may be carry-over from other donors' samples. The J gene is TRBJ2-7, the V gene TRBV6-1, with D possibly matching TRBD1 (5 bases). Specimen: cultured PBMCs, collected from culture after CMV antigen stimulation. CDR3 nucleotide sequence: TGTGCCAGCAAAGGGTTAACAGGCGATGCAAGAAAGCAGTACTTC. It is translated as CASKGLTGDARKQYF.